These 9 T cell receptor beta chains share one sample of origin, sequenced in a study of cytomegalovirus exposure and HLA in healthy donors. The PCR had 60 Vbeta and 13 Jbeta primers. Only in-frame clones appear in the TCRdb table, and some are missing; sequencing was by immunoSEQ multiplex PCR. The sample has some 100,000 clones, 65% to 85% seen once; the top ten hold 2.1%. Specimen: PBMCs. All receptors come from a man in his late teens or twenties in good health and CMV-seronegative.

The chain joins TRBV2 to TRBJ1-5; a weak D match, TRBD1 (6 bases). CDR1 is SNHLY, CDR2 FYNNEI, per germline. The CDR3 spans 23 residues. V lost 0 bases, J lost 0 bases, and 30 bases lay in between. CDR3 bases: TGTGCCAGCAGTGAAGCGCTGAAGAAGGGCGGACGCTCAGGGGATCGTAGCAATCAGCCCCAGCATTTT. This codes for CASSEALKKGGRSGDRSNQPQHF.

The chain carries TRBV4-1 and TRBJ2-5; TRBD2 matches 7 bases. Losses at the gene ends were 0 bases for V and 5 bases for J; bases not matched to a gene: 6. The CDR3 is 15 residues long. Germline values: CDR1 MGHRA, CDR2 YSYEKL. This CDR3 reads CASSQEGAGLETQYF. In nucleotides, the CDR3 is TGCGCCAGCAGCCAAGAGGGAGCGGGATTGGAGACCCAGTACTTC.

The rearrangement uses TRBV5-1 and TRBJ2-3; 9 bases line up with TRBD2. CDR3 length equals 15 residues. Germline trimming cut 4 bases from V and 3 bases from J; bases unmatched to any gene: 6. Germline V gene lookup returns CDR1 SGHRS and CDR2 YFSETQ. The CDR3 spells CASSRSGSGTDTQYF. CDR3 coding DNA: TGCGCCAGCAGCCGTAGCGGGAGTGGGACAGATACGCAGTATTTT.

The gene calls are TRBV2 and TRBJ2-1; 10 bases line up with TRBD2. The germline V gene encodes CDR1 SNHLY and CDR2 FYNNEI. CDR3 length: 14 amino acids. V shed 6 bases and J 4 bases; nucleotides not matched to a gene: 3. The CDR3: CASRSSGSYNEQFF. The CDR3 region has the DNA TGTGCCAGCAGATCTAGCGGGAGTTACAATGAGCAGTTCTTC. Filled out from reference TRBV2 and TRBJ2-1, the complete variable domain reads EPEVTQTPSHQVTQMGQEVILRCVPISNHLYFYWYRQILGQKVEFLVSFYNNEISEKSEIFDDQFSVERPDGSNFTLKIRSTKLEDSAMYFCASRSSGSYNEQFFGPGTRLTVL.

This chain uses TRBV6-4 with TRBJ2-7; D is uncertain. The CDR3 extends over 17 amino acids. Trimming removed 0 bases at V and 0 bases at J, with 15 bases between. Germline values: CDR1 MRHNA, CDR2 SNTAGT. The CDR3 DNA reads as TGTGCCAGCAGTGACTCGAGCTTTCTGCAAAGCTCCTACGAGCAGTACTTC. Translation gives CASSDSSFLQSSYEQYF.

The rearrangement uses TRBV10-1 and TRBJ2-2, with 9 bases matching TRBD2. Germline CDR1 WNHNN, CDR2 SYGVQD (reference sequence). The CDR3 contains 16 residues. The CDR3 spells CAPLVSGRKDTGELFF. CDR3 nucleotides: TGCGCACCCCTGGTTAGCGGGAGAAAAGACACCGGGGAGCTGTTTTTT.

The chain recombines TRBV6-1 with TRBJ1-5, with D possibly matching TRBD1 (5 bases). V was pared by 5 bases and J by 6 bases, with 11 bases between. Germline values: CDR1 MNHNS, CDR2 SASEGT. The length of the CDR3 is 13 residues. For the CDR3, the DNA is TGTGCCAGCAGTCCAGGGAAATCTCAGCCCCAGCATTTT. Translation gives CASSPGKSQPQHF.

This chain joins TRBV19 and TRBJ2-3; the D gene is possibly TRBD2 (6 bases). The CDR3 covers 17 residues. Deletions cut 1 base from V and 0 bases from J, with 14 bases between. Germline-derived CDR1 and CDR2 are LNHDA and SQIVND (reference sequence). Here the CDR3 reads CASSIGGRGISTDTQYF. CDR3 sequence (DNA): TGTGCCAGTAGTATAGGTGGGCGCGGGATTAGCACAGATACGCAGTATTTT.

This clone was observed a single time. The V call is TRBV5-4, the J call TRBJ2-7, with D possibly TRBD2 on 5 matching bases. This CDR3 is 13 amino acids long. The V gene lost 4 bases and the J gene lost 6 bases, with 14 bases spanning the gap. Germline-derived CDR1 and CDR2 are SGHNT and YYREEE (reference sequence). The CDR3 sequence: CASSDVPAGEQYF. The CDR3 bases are TGTGCCAGCAGCGATGTCCCGGCGGGCGAGCAGTACTTC.